This T cell receptor beta chain was recovered during a study of radiation and T cells in renal cell carcinoma. Study outcomes and limitations: Top tumor clonotypes rose in blood 2 weeks post-radiation, then contracted.

Sequenced by immunoSEQ multiplex PCR; TCRdb stores in-frame clones only, minus some. The sample carries more than 65,000 clones, around 86% recorded once. The time point: blood 2 weeks post-SBRT. Treatment specified: 15 Gy SBRT to primary tumor, nephrectomy 4 weeks later. A word on this clone: Its antigen is unidentified.

The V and J ends lost 4 bases and 2 bases, in that order; junction bases with no gene match: 4. The CDR3 runs to 15 residues. Per germline, CDR1 SGHRS and CDR2 YFSETQ. The sequence derives from a woman aged 45-65 years with renal cell carcinoma. The V call is TRBV5-1, the J call TRBJ2-2; 8 bases are shared with TRBD1. The sequencing used blood, collected from a patient whose treatment included radiotherapy and nephrectomy. This CDR3 reads CASSLDRGNTGELFF. As DNA, the CDR3 is TGCGCCAGCAGCCTCGACAGGGGAAACACCGGGGAGCTGTTTTTT.